Given below is one T cell receptor beta chain in context. This sample is drawn from a study of T cells in Graves' hyperthyroidism and ophthalmopathy. The TCR beta CDR3 regions underwent amplification using RNA transcripts as the source. Initially, a first-round RT-PCR of the TCR CDR3 employed the HTBI primer set. MiXCR, applied by TCRdb to the multiplex PCR reads, yields one record per CDR3 protein. The sample has about 100,000 distinct CDR3 sequences, approximately 16% seen once. Trimming cost V 4 bases and J 5 bases, with 15 bases left between them. The CDR3 contains 14 residues. Germline V lookup: CDR1 SGHAT, CDR2 FQNNGV.

The V and J genes are TRBV11-2 and TRBJ2-7; D is possibly TRBD1 or TRBD2 (5 bases each). The sequenced sample was blood. The receptor's source is a woman aged 50 to 60 with Graves' hyperthyroidism. The CDR3 sequence: CASSWLGVYDEQYF. Written as DNA, the CDR3 is TGTGCCAGCAGCTGGCTGGGGGTTTACGACGAGCAGTACTTC.